This TCR beta chain was found in a study of shared clonotypes between healthy human individuals. The CDR3 loop spans 13 amino acids. Trimming left V 6 bases short and J 6 bases short, with 13 bases between. The germline CDR1 and CDR2 sequences are SGHTS and YDEGEE. Sequencing was performed with immunoSEQ multiplex PCR; in TCRdb, only in-frame clones are kept and a portion is missing. The sample lists some 1,100,000 clones, approximately 78% occurring once. This clonotype originated in a man aged 18 to 29 in good health. Some clones in this sample may be carry-over from other donors' samples. Sequencing input: memory CD4+ T cells from PBMCs. Documented subset: CD45RA-negative fraction. The rearrangement links TRBV5-8 to TRBJ1-5; D might be TRBD1 (5 bases). The CDR3 sequence: CASNELGVQPQHF. CDR3 bases: TGTGCCAGCAACGAACTGGGGGTTCAGCCCCAGCATTTT.